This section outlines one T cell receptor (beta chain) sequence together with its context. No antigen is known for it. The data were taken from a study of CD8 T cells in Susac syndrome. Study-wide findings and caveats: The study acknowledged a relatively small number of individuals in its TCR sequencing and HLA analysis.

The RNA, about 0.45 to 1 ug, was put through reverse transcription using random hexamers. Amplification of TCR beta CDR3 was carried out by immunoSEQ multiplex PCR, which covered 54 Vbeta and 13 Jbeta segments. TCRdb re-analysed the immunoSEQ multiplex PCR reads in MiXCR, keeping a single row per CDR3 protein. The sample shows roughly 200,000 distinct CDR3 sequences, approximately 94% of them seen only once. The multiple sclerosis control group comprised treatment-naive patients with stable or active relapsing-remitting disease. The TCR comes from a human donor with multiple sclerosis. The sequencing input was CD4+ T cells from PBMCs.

The CDR3, as DNA: TGTGCCAGCAGGCTCGGGACGGCCTATGGCTACACCTTC. Translated: CASRLGTAYGYTF. The genes are TRBV28 and TRBJ1-2, with D perhaps matching TRBD1 (5 bases). The CDR3 is 13 residues long. V was trimmed by 6 bases and J by 4 bases, leaving 12 bases between them. Germline-derived CDR1 and CDR2 are MDHEN and SYDVKM.